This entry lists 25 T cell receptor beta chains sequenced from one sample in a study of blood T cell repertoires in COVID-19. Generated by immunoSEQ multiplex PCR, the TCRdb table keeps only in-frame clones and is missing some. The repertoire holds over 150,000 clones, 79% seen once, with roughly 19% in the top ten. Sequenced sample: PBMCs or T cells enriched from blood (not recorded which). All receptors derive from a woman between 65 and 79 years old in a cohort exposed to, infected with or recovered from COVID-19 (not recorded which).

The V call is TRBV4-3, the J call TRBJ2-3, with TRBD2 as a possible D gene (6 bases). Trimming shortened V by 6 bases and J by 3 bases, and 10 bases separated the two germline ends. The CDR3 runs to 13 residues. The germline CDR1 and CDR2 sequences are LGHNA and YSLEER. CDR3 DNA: TGCGCCAGCAGGGCAGGGAGGACAGATACGCAGTATTTT. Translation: CASRAGRTDTQYF.

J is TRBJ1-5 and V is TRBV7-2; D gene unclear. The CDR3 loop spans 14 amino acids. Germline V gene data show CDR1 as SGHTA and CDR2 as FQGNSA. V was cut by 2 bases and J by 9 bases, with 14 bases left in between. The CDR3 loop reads CASSLLGGIRPQHF. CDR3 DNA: TGTGCCAGCAGCTTACTTGGAGGGATCAGGCCCCAGCATTTT.

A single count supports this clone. CDR3 sequence: CASSLDRGSGNTIYF. The CDR3 nucleotides read TGCGCCAGCAGCTTGGATCGGGGTTCTGGAAACACCATATATTTT. This sequence joins TRBV5-1 and TRBJ1-3, with D unresolved. The CDR3 totals 15 residues. Trimming took 0 bases from V and 1 from J, leaving 8 bases between them. The germline V gene encodes CDR1 SGHRS and CDR2 YFSETQ.

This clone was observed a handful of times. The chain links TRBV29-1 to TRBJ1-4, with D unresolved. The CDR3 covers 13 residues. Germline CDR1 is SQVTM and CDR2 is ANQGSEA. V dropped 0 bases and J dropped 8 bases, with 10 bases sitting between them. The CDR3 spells CSVEEILGEKLFF. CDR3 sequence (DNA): TGCAGCGTTGAAGAGATATTGGGCGAAAAACTGTTTTTT.

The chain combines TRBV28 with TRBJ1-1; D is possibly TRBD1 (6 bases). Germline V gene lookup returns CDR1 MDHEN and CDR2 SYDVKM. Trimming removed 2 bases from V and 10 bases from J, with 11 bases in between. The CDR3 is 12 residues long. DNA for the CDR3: TGTGCCAGCAGTTTAAGGGGGGGCGGAGCTTTCTTT. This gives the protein CASSLRGGGAFF.

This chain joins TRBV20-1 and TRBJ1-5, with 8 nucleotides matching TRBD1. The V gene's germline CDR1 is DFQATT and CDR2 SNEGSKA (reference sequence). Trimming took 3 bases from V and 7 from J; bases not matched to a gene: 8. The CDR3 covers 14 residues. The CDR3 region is CSASLAGGGQPQHF. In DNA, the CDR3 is TGCAGTGCTAGTTTAGCAGGGGGCGGACAGCCCCAGCATTTT.

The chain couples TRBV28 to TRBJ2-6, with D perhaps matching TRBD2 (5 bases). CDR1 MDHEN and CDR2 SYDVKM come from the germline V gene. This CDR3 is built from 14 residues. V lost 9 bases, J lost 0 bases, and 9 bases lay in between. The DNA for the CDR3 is TGTGCCAGTCGGGGATACTCTGGGGCCAACGTCCTGACTTTC. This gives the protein CASRGYSGANVLTF.

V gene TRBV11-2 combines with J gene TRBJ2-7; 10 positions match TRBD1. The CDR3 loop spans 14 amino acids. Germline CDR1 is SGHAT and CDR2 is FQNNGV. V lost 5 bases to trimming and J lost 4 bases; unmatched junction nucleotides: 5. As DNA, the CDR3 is TGTGCCAGCAGCCCCGGACAGGGGGGATACGAGCAGTACTTC. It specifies CASSPGQGGYEQYF.

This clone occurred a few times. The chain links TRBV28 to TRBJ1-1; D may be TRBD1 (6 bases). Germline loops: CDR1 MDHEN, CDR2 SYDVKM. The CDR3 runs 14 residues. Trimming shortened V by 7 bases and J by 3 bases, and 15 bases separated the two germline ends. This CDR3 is CASITPGAHTEAFF. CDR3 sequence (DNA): TGTGCCAGCATAACGCCAGGGGCCCACACTGAAGCTTTCTTT.

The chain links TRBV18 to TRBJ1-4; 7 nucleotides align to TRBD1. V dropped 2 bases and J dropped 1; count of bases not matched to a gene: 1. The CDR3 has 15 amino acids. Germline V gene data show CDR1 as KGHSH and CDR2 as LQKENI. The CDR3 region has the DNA TGTGCCAGCTCACCAAGGACAGGAACTAATGAAAAACTGTTTTTT. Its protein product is CASSPRTGTNEKLFF.

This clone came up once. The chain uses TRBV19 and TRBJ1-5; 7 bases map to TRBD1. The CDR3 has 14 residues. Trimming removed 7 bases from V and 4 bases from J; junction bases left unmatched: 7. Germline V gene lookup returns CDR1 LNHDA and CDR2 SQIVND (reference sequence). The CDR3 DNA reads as TGTGCCAGTAAACGGGCCAGGGGGAATCAGCCCCAGCATTTT. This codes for CASKRARGNQPQHF.

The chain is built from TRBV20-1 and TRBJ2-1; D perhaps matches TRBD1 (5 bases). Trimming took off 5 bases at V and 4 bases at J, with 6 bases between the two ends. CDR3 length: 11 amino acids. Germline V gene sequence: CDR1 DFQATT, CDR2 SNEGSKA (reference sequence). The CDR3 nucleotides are TGCAGTGCTGGGGCTTACAATGAGCAGTTCTTC. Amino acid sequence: CSAGAYNEQFF.

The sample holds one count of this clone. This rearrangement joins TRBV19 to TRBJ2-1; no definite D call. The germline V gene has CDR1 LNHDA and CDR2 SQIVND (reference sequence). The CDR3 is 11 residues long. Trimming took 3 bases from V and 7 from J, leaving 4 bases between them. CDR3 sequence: CASSIYNEQFF. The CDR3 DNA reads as TGTGCCAGTAGTATTTATAATGAGCAGTTCTTC.

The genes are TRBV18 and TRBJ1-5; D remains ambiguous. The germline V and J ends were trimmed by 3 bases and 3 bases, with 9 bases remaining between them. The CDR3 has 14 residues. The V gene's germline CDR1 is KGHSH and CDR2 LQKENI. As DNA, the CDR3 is TGTGCCAGCTCACCTCAGATTGACAATCAGCCCCAGCATTTT. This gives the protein CASSPQIDNQPQHF.

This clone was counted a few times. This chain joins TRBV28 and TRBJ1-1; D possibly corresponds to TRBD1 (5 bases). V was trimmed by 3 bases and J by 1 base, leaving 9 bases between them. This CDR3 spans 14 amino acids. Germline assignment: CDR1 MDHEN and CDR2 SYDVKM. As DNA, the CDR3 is TGTGCCAGCAGTTTCGGGGGAGGGAACACTGAAGCTTTCTTT. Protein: CASSFGGGNTEAFF. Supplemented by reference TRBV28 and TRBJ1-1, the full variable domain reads DVKVTQSSRYLVKRTGEKVFLECVQDMDHENMFWYRQDPGLGLRLIYFSYDVKMKEKGDIPEGYSVSREKKERFSLILESASTNQTSMYLCASSFGGGNTEAFFGQGTRLTVV.

CDR3 sequence (DNA): TGCGCCAGCAGCTTCGGGACTAGCGGACTGGAGGAGCAGTACTTC. It is translated as CASSFGTSGLEEQYF. This rearrangement joins TRBV5-1 to TRBJ2-7, with 11 nucleotides matching TRBD2. This CDR3 comprises 15 residues. CDR1 and CDR2 from the germline V gene are SGHRS and YFSETQ. The ends lost 2 bases at V and 7 bases at J; junction bases unmatched: 8.

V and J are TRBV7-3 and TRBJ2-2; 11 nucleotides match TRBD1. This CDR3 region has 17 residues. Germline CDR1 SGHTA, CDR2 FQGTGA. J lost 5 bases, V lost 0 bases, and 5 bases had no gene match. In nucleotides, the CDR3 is TGTGCCAGCAGCTTAACCGCCGGGACAGGGGGGACCGGGGAGCTGTTTTTT. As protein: CASSLTAGTGGTGELFF.

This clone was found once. The DNA of the CDR3 is TGTGCCAGCAGTTATGAGGGTAGTCTCAACGAGCAGTACTTC. This gives the protein CASSYEGSLNEQYF. This chain links TRBV6-5 with TRBJ2-7; possibly TRBD2 for D (5 bases). Per germline, CDR1 MNHEY and CDR2 SVGAGI. Trimming stripped 3 bases from V and 5 bases from J, with 14 bases between. The CDR3 sequence is 14 residues long.

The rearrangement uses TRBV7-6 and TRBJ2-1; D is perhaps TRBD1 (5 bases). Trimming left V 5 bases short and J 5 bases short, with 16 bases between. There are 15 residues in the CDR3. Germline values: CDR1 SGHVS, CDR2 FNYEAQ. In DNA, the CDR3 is TGTGCCAGCAGCCGAGCAGGGCCTTTCGACAATGAGCAGTTCTTC. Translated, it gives CASSRAGPFDNEQFF.

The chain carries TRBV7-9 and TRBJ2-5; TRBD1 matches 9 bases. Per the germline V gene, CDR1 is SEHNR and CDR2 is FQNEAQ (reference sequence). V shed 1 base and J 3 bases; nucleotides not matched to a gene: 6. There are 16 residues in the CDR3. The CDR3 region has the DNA TGTGCCAGCAGCTTAGGCACAGGGGGCGGGGAAGAGACCCAGTACTTC. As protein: CASSLGTGGGEETQYF.

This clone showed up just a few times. Written as DNA, the CDR3 is TGTGCCAGCAGCTTGACAGGGGCAAGAAACGAGCAGTACTTC. This gives the protein CASSLTGARNEQYF. The chain couples TRBV7-2 to TRBJ2-7; 8 nucleotides align to TRBD1. The germline V gene has CDR1 SGHTA and CDR2 FQGNSA. The CDR3 spans 14 residues. Unmatched junction bases numbered 6, after V lost 3 bases and J lost 5 bases.

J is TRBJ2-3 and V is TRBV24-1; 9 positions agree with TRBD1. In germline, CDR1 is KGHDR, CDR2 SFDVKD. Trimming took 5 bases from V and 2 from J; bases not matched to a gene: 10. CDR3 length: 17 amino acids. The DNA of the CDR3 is TGTGCCACCAGTGCTCACCAGACAGGGGGTTCCACAGATACGCAGTATTTT. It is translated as CATSAHQTGGSTDTQYF.

DNA for the CDR3: TGTGCCAGCAGCCAAGGACAGGGGGCTCAGCCCCAGCATTTT. It is translated as CASSQGQGAQPQHF. The rearrangement uses TRBV4-2 and TRBJ1-5; 10 nucleotides line up with TRBD1. Germline CDR1 is LGHNA and CDR2 is YNFKEQ. This CDR3 is 14 amino acids long. The J segment lost 6 bases and the V segment lost 1 base, leaving 0 bases of the junction unmatched.

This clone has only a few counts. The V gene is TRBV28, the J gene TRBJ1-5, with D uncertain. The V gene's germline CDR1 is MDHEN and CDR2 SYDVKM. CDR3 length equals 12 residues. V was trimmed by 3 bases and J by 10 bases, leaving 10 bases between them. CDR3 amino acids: CASSLSLSPQHF. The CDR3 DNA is TGTGCCAGCAGTTTGTCCCTTAGTCCCCAGCATTTT.

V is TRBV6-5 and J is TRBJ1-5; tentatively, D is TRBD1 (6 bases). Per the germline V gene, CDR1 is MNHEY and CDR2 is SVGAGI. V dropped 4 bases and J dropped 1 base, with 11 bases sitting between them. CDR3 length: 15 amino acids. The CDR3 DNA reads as TGTGCCAGCAGTTCAGGGGTGGGCAGCAATCAGCCCCAGCATTTT. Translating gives CASSSGVGSNQPQHF.